Included here is one TCR beta chain sequence, with context. Antigen unknown. These data are taken from a study of graft-versus-host responses after intestinal transplantation. Study-wide context: Those transplanted obtained multivisceral, liver-intestinal, or isolated intestinal grafts. All recipients got anti-thymocyte globulin induction, then tacrolimus and steroids for 2 to 3 years.

Clones were sequenced by immunoSEQ multiplex PCR, and TCRdb holds only the in-frame ones, with some missing. Found here are approximately 3,500 clones, 85% to 95% of them singletons; the top ten hold 1% to 1.5%. Study-level findings and limits: Allograft clonal ratios (graft-versus-host to host-versus-graft) were high in patients who had graft-donor T cell macrochimerism.

The receptor's source is a human patient who received an intestinal transplant, so some T cells may come from the graft donor. Sequences were derived from PBMCs, sampled 11 days after intestinal transplantation.

This chain's CDR3 is CASGSSNYQPQHF. CDR3 DNA sequence: TGTGCTAGTGGTTCCTCCAATTATCAGCCCCAGCATTTT. The chain couples TRBV12-5 to TRBJ1-5; D gene ambiguous. V lost 4 bases and J 5 bases, leaving 9 bases between the germline ends. Germline V gene sequence: CDR1 LGHNT, CDR2 FRNRAP. The CDR3 totals 13 residues.